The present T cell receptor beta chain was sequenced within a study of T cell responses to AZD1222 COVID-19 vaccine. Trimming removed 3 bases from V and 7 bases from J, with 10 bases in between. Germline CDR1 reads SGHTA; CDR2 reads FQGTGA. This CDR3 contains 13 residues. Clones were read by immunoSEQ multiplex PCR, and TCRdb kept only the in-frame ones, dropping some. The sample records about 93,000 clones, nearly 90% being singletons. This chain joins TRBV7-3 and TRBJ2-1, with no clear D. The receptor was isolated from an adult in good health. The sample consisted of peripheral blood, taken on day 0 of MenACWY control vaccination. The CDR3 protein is CASSLGTDNEQFF. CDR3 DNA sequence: TGTGCCAGCAGCTTGGGAACTGATAATGAGCAGTTCTTC.